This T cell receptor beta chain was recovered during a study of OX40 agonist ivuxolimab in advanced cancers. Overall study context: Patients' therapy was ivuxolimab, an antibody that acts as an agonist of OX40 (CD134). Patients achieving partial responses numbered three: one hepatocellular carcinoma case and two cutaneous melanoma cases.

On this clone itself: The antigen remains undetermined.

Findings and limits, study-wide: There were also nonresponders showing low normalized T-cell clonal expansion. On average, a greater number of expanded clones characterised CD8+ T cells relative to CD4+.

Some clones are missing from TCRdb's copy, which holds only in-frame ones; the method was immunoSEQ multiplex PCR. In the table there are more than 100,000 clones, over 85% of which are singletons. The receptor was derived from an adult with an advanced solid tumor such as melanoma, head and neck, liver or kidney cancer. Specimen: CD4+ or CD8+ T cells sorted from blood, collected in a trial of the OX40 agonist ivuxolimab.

As DNA, the CDR3 is TGTGCCACCACGGAGGATGTGTCTAGCGGAGTAAGCACAGATACGCAGTATTTT. It yields the protein CATTEDVSSGVSTDTQYF. The chain joins TRBV15 to TRBJ2-3, with 7 bases matching TRBD2. V lost 7 bases and J lost 0; bases outside the gene matches: 16. From germline, CDR1 is LNHNV and CDR2 YYDKDF (reference sequence). The CDR3 runs to 18 residues.